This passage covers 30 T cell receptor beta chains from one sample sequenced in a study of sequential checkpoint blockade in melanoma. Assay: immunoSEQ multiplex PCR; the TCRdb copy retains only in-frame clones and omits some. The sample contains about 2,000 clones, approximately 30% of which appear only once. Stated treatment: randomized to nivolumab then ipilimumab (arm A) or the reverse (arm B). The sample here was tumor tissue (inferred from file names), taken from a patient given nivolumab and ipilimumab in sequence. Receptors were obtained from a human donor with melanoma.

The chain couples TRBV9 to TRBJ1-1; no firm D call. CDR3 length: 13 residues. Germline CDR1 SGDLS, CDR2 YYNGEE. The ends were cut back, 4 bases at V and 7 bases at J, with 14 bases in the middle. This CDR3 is CASSPGREGEAFF. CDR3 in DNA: TGTGCCAGCAGCCCGGGGAGGGAGGGTGAAGCTTTCTTT.

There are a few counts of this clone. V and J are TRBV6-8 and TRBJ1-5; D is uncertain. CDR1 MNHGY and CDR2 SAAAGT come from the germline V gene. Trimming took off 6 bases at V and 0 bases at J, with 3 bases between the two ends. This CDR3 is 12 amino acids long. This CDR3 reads CASSRSNQPQHF. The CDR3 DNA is TGTGCCAGCAGCCGTAGCAATCAGCCCCAGCATTTT.

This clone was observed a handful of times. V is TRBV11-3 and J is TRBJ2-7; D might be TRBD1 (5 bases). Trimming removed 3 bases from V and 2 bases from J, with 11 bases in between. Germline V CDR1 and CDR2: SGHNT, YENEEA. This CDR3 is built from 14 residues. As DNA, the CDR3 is TGTGCCAGCAGCTTTGCAGGGCCGCCCTACGAGCAGTACTTC. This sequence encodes CASSFAGPPYEQYF. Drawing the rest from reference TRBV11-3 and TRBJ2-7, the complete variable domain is EAGVVQSPRYKIIEKKQPVAFWCNPISGHNTLYWYLQNLGQGPELLIRYENEEAVDDSQLPKDRFSAERLKGVDSTLKIQPAELGDSAVYLCASSFAGPPYEQYFGPGTRLTVT.

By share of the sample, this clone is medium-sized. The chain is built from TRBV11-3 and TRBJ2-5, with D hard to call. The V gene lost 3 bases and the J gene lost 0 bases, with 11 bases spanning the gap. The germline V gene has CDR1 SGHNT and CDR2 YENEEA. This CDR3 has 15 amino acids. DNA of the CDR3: TGTGCCAGCAGCTTGGAGTTCTCGTACCAAGAGACCCAGTACTTC. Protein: CASSLEFSYQETQYF.

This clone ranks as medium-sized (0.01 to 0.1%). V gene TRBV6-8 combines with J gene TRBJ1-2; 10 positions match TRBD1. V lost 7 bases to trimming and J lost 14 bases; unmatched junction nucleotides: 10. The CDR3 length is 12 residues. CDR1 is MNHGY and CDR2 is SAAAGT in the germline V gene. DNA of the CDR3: TGTGCCAGCATCTGGGACAGGGGTATCTCTACCTTC. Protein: CASIWDRGISTF.

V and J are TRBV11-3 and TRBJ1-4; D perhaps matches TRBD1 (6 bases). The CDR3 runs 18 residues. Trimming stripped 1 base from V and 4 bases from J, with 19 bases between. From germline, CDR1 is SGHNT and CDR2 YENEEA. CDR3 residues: CASSLVRGIGGLNEKLFF. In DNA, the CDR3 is TGTGCCAGCAGCTTAGTTAGAGGGATTGGGGGCCTTAATGAAAAACTGTTTTTT.

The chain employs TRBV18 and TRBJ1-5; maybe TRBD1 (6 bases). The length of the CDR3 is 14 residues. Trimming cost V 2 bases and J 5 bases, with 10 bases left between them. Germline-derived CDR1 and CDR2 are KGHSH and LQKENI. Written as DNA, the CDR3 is TGTGCCAGCTCACCAAGCGGGGGCGATCAGCCCCAGCATTTT. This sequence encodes CASSPSGGDQPQHF.

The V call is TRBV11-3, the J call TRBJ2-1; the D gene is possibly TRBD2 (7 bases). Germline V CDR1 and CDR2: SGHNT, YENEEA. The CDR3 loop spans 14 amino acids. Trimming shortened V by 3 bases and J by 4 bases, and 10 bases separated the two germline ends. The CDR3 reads CASSFGGRYNEQFF. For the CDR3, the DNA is TGTGCCAGCAGCTTCGGGGGGCGATACAATGAGCAGTTCTTC.

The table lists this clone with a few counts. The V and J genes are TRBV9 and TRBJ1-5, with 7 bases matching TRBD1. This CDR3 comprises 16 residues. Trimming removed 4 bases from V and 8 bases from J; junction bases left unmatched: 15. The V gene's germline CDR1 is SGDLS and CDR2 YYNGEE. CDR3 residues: CASSPPQGGQLKPQHF. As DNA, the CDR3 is TGTGCCAGCAGCCCTCCCCAGGGGGGCCAACTAAAGCCCCAGCATTTT.

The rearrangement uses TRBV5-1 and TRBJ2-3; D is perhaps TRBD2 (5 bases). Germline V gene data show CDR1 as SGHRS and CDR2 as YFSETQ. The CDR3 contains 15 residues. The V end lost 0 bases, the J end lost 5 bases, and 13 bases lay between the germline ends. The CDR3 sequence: CASSLGLARGDTQYF. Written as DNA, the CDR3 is TGCGCCAGCAGCTTGGGGCTAGCAAGAGGAGATACGCAGTATTTT.

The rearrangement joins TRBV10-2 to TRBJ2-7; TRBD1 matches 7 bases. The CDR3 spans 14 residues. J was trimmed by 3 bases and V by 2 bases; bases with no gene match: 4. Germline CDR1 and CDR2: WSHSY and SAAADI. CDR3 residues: CASSERQGVYEQYF. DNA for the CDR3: TGCGCCAGCAGTGAGAGACAGGGAGTCTACGAGCAGTACTTC.

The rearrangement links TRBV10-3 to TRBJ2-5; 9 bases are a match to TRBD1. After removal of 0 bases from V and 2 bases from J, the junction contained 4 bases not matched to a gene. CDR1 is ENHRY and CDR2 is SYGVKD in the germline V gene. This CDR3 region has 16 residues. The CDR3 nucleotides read TGTGCCATCAGTGAGTCCGCCGGGACAGGGCAAGAGACCCAGTACTTC. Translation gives CAISESAGTGQETQYF.

As DNA, the CDR3 is TGTGCCAGCAGTCTTTGGGGGTCCCTAGGAGGCTACACCTTC. As protein: CASSLWGSLGGYTF. The chain is built from TRBV6-8 and TRBJ1-2; a weak D match, TRBD1 (5 bases). This CDR3 comprises 14 residues. The germline CDR1 and CDR2 sequences are MNHGY and SAAAGT. The V and J ends lost 5 bases and 8 bases respectively, with 18 bases between them.

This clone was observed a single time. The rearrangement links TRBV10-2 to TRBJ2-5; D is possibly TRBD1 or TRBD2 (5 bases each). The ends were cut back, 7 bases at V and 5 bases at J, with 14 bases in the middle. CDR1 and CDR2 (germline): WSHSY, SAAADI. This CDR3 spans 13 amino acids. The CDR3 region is CASTHGREETQYF. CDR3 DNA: TGCGCCAGCACCCATGGCAGGGAGGAGACCCAGTACTTC.

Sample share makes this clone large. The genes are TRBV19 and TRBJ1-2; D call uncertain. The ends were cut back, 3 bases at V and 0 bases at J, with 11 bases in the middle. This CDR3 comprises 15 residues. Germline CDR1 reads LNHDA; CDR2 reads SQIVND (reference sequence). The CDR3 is CASSMGSSPNYGYTF. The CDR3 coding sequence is TGTGCCAGTAGTATGGGTTCCTCCCCTAACTATGGCTACACCTTC.

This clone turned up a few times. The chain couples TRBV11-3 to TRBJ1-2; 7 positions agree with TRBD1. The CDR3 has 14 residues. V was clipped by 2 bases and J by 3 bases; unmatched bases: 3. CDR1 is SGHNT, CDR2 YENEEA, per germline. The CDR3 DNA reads TGTGCCAGCAGCTTAACAGGGGCTGACTATGGCTACACCTTC. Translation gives CASSLTGADYGYTF.

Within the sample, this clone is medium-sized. CDR3 coding DNA: TGTGCCAGCAGTTACCCGAGCGCCTTGGATGAAAAACTGTTTTTT. Translating gives CASSYPSALDEKLFF. V usage is TRBV6-8 and J usage is TRBJ1-4; D gene ambiguous. The CDR3 extends over 15 amino acids. CDR1 MNHGY and CDR2 SAAAGT come from the germline V gene. V was pared by 2 bases and J by 6 bases, with 13 bases between.

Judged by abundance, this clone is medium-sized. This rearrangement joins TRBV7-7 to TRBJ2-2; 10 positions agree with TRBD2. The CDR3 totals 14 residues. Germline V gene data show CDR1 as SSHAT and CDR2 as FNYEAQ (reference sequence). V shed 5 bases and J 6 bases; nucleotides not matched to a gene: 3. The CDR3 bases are TGTGCCAGCAGCCTTCTAGCGGGGGCCGGGGAGCTGTTTTTT. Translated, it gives CASSLLAGAGELFF.

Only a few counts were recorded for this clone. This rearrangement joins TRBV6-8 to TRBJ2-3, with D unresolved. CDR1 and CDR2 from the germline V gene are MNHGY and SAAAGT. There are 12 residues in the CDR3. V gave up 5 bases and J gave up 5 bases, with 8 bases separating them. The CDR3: CASSDPLDTQYF. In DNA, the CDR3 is TGTGCCAGCAGTGACCCCTTAGATACGCAGTATTTT.

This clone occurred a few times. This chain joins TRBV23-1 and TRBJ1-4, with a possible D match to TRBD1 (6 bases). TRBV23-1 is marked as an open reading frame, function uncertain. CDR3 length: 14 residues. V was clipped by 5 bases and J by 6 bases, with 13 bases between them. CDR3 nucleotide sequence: TGCGCCAGCAGTTCTAGAGGGGGATATGAAAAACTGTTTTTT. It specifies CASSSRGGYEKLFF.

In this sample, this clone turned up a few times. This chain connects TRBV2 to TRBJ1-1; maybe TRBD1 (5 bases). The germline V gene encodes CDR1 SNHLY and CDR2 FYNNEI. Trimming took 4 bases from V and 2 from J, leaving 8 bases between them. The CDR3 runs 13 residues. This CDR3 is CASSAQGNTEAFF. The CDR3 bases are TGTGCCAGCAGTGCGCAGGGTAACACTGAAGCTTTCTTT.

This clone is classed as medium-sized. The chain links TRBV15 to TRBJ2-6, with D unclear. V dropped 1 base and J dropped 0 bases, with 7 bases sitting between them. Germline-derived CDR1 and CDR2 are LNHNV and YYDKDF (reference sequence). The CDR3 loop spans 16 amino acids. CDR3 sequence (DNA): TGTGCCACCAGCAGAGTTCAGACCTCTGGGGCCAACGTCCTGACTTTC. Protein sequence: CATSRVQTSGANVLTF.

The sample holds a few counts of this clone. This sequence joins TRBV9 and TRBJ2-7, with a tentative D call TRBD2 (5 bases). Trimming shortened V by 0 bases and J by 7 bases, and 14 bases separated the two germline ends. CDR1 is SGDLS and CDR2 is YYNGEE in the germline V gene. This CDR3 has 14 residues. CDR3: CASSVGHLSGEQYF. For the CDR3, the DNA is TGTGCCAGCAGCGTAGGTCATCTGTCGGGGGAGCAGTACTTC. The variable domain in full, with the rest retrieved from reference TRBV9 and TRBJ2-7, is DSGVTQTPKHLITATGQRVTLRCSPRSGDLSVYWYQQSLDQGLQFLIQYYNGEERAKGNILERFSAQQFPDLHSELNLSSLELGDSALYFCASSVGHLSGEQYFGPGTRLTVT.

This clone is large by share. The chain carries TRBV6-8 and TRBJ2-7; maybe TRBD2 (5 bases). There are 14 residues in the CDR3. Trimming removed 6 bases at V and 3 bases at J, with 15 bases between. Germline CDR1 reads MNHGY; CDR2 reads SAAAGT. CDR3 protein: CASSPRTLIYEQYF. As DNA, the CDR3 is TGTGCCAGCAGCCCCCGGACTTTAATCTACGAGCAGTACTTC.

CDR3 amino acids: CASSPQSGGIAEAFF. In DNA, the CDR3 is TGTGCCAGCAGCCCCCAATCTGGCGGAATAGCTGAAGCTTTCTTT. V is TRBV7-6 and J is TRBJ1-1; D is undetermined. Germline CDR1 reads SGHVS; CDR2 reads FNYEAQ. Trimming stripped 5 bases from V and 6 bases from J, with 19 bases between. This CDR3 has 15 amino acids. The whole variable domain, remainder taken from reference TRBV7-6 and TRBJ1-1, is GAGVSQSPRYKVTKRGQDVALRCDPISGHVSLYWYRQALGQGPEFLTYFNYEAQQDKSGLPNDRFSAERPEGSISTLTIQRTEQRDSAMYRCASSPQSGGIAEAFFGQGTRLTVV.

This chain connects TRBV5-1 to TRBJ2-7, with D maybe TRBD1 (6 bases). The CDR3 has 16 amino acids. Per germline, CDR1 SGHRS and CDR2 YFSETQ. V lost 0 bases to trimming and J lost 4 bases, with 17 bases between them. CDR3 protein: CASSLGSHRELYEQYF. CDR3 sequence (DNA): TGCGCCAGCAGCTTGGGTTCACACAGGGAACTATACGAGCAGTACTTC. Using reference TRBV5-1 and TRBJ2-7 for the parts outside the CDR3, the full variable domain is KAGVTQTPRYLIKTRGQQVTLSCSPISGHRSVSWYQQTPGQGLQFLFEYFSETQRNKGNFPGRFSGRQFSNSRSEMNVSTLELGDSALYLCASSLGSHRELYEQYFGPGTRLTVT.

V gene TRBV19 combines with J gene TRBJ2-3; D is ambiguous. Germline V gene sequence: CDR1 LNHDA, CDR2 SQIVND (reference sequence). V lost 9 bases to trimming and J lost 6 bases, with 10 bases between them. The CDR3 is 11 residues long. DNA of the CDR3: TGTGCCAGCGAACAGCTCGATACGCAGTATTTT. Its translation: CASEQLDTQYF.

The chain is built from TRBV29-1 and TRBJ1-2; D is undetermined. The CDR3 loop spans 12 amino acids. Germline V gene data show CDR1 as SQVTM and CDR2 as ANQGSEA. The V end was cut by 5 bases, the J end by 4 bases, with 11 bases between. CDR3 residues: CSVPGGVYGYTF. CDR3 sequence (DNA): TGCAGCGTTCCCGGCGGGGTCTATGGCTACACCTTC.

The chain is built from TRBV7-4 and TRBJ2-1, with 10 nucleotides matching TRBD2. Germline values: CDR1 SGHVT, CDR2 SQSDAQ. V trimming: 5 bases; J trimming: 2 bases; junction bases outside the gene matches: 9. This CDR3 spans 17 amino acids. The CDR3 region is CASSVSPGLATYNEQFF. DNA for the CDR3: TGTGCCAGCAGCGTATCACCGGGACTAGCGACCTACAATGAGCAGTTCTTC.

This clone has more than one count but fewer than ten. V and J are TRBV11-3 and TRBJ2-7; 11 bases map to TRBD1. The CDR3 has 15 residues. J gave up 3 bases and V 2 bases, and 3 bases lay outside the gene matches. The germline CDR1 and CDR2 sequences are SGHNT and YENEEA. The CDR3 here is CASSLSGTGGYEQYF. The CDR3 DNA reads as TGTGCCAGCAGCTTATCCGGGACAGGGGGCTACGAGCAGTACTTC.